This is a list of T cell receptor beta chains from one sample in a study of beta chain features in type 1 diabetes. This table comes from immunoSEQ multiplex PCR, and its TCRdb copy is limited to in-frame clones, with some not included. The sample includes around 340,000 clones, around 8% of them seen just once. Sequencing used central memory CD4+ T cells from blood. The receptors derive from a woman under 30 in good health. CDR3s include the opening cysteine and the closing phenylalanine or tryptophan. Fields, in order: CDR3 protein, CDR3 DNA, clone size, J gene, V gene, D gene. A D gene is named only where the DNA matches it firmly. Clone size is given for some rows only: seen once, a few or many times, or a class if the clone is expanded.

CDR3 protein: CASSPLGGSTDNEQFF
CDR3 DNA: TGTGCCAGCTCACCCCTGGGCGGGAGTACCGACAATGAGCAGTTCTTC
clone size: .
J gene: TRBJ2-1
V gene: TRBV18
D gene: TRBD2

CDR3 protein: CAIREGVRTGELFF
CDR3 DNA: TGTGCCATCAGAGAGGGAGTTCGAACCGGGGAGCTGTTTTTT
clone size: .
J gene: TRBJ2-2
V gene: TRBV10-3
D gene: .

CDR3 protein: CASRVAGPLFGEQFF
CDR3 DNA: TGCGCCAGCAGGGTAGCGGGACCCCTTTTCGGTGAGCAGTTCTTC
clone size: .
J gene: TRBJ2-1
V gene: TRBV5-1
D gene: TRBD2

CDR3 protein: CAINRLADDNEQFF
CDR3 DNA: TGTGCCATCAACCGACTAGCGGATGACAATGAGCAGTTCTTC
clone size: few
J gene: TRBJ2-1
V gene: TRBV10-3
D gene: TRBD2

CDR3 protein: CSVSRQEGNNEQFF
CDR3 DNA: TGCAGCGTTAGTCGACAGGAGGGGAACAATGAGCAGTTCTTC
clone size: .
J gene: TRBJ2-1
V gene: TRBV29-1
D gene: .

CDR3 protein: CSASQADEQFF
CDR3 DNA: TGCAGTGCTAGTCAGGCGGACGAGCAGTTCTTC
clone size: few
J gene: TRBJ2-1
V gene: TRBV20-1
D gene: .

CDR3 protein: CASSLYGGVWSDTQYF
CDR3 DNA: TGTGCCAGCAGCTTATATGGAGGTGTTTGGTCAGATACGCAGTATTTT
clone size: .
J gene: TRBJ2-3
V gene: TRBV13
D gene: .

CDR3 protein: CASRGQVGTDTQYF
CDR3 DNA: TGTGCCAGCAGGGGACAGGTCGGCACAGATACGCAGTATTTT
clone size: .
J gene: TRBJ2-3
V gene: TRBV6-5
D gene: TRBD1

CDR3 protein: CASSQEVLPPNEQFF
CDR3 DNA: TGTGCCAGCAGCCAAGAAGTTCTGCCTCCGAATGAGCAGTTCTTC
clone size: few
J gene: TRBJ2-1
V gene: TRBV4-2
D gene: .

CDR3 protein: CATSRVSPNTGELFF
CDR3 DNA: TGTGCCACCAGCAGGGTTAGCCCGAACACCGGGGAGCTGTTTTTT
clone size: .
J gene: TRBJ2-2
V gene: TRBV15
D gene: .

CDR3 protein: CASSLSSLGPVYEQYF
CDR3 DNA: TGTGCCAGCAGTTTATCGAGCCTGGGTCCCGTCTACGAGCAGTACTTC
clone size: .
J gene: TRBJ2-7
V gene: TRBV27
D gene: .

CDR3 protein: CATSRGARAHYNEQFF
CDR3 DNA: TGTGCCACCAGCAGAGGGGCTAGGGCCCATTACAATGAGCAGTTCTTC
clone size: .
J gene: TRBJ2-1
V gene: TRBV15
D gene: .

CDR3 protein: CASSSSADWTSGYNEQFF
CDR3 DNA: TGTGCCAGCAGCTCCTCCGCCGACTGGACTAGCGGTTACAATGAGCAGTTCTTC
clone size: few
J gene: TRBJ2-1
V gene: TRBV11-1
D gene: TRBD2

CDR3 protein: CASSPQGKNTEAFF
CDR3 DNA: TGTGCCAGCAGCCCACAGGGGAAGAACACTGAAGCTTTCTTT
clone size: few
J gene: TRBJ1-1
V gene: TRBV7-3
D gene: TRBD1

CDR3 protein: CASTPGGESYEQYF
CDR3 DNA: TGTGCCAGCACCCCCGGGGGGGAGTCCTACGAGCAGTACTTC
clone size: few
J gene: TRBJ2-7
V gene: TRBV28
D gene: TRBD2

CDR3 protein: CASSARDRGSSEAFF
CDR3 DNA: TGTGCCAGCAGCGCAAGAGACAGGGGCTCGTCTGAAGCTTTCTTT
clone size: many
J gene: TRBJ1-1
V gene: TRBV9
D gene: TRBD1

CDR3 protein: CASSRFGEQYF
CDR3 DNA: TGTGCCAGCAGCCGCTTCGGCGAGCAGTACTTC
clone size: .
J gene: TRBJ2-7
V gene: TRBV7-8
D gene: .

CDR3 protein: CASSLVLTGGAETQYF
CDR3 DNA: TGTGCCAGCAGTTTAGTTCTCACAGGGGGCGCAGAGACCCAGTACTTC
clone size: .
J gene: TRBJ2-5
V gene: TRBV28
D gene: TRBD1

CDR3 protein: CAINSGADTQYF
CDR3 DNA: TGTGCCATAAATAGCGGCGCAGATACGCAGTATTTT
clone size: few
J gene: TRBJ2-3
V gene: TRBV6-5
D gene: .

CDR3 protein: CASSPHREQYF
CDR3 DNA: TGTGCCAGCAGCCCTCATAGAGAGCAGTACTTC
clone size: many
J gene: TRBJ2-7
V gene: TRBV28
D gene: .

CDR3 protein: CASSLDLRSDEQFF
CDR3 DNA: TGTGCCAGCAGCTTAGATCTGAGGTCCGATGAGCAGTTCTTC
clone size: .
J gene: TRBJ2-1
V gene: TRBV11-2
D gene: .

CDR3 protein: CASSLFLSGELFF
CDR3 DNA: TGTGCCAGCAGCTTGTTTCTGAGCGGGGAGCTGTTTTTT
clone size: .
J gene: TRBJ2-2
V gene: TRBV7-9
D gene: .

CDR3 protein: CASSLLQAYEQYF
CDR3 DNA: TGTGCCAGCAGCTTACTCCAGGCCTACGAGCAGTACTTC
clone size: .
J gene: TRBJ2-7
V gene: TRBV7-2
D gene: .

CDR3 protein: CASSVAADTQYF
CDR3 DNA: TGTGCCAGCAGCGTAGCTGCAGATACGCAGTATTTT
clone size: few
J gene: TRBJ2-3
V gene: TRBV9
D gene: .

CDR3 protein: CASSLGQGYTDTQYF
CDR3 DNA: TGTGCCAGCAGCTTAGGTCAGGGTTACACAGATACGCAGTATTTT
clone size: .
J gene: TRBJ2-3
V gene: TRBV11-2
D gene: .

CDR3 protein: CASSRGLGYTF
CDR3 DNA: TGTGCCAGCAGTCGCGGCCTAGGCTACACCTTC
clone size: .
J gene: TRBJ1-2
V gene: TRBV28
D gene: .

CDR3 protein: CASSTTSGTYEQYF
CDR3 DNA: TGTGCCAGCAGCACAACTAGCGGAACCTACGAGCAGTACTTC
clone size: .
J gene: TRBJ2-7
V gene: TRBV7-2
D gene: TRBD2

CDR3 protein: CSAWTGTDTQYF
CDR3 DNA: TGCAGCGCTTGGACCGGGACAGATACGCAGTATTTT
clone size: .
J gene: TRBJ2-3
V gene: TRBV29-1
D gene: .

CDR3 protein: CASSLVWGGTEAFF
CDR3 DNA: TGTGCCAGCAGCTTAGTGTGGGGGGGAACTGAAGCTTTCTTT
clone size: .
J gene: TRBJ1-1
V gene: TRBV7-2
D gene: .

CDR3 protein: CASISPGEAYNEQFF
CDR3 DNA: TGTGCCAGCATCTCACCGGGAGAGGCCTACAATGAGCAGTTCTTC
clone size: .
J gene: TRBJ2-1
V gene: TRBV7-8
D gene: .

CDR3 protein: CASGPDSTDTQYF
CDR3 DNA: TGTGCTAGTGGTCCCGACAGCACAGATACGCAGTATTTT
clone size: .
J gene: TRBJ2-3
V gene: TRBV12-5
D gene: .

CDR3 protein: CASSPGTVFYEQYF
CDR3 DNA: TGTGCCAGCAGTCCCGGGACAGTTTTCTACGAGCAGTACTTC
clone size: few
J gene: TRBJ2-7
V gene: TRBV27
D gene: TRBD1

CDR3 protein: CASSRLYEQYF
CDR3 DNA: TGTGCCAGCAGTAGACTTTACGAGCAGTACTTC
clone size: few
J gene: TRBJ2-7
V gene: TRBV6-1
D gene: .

CDR3 protein: CASSQTSGNNNEQFF
CDR3 DNA: TGTGCCAGCAGCCAAACTAGCGGGAATAACAATGAGCAGTTCTTC
clone size: many
J gene: TRBJ2-1
V gene: TRBV7-3
D gene: TRBD2

CDR3 protein: CASIPGEAGSDTQYF
CDR3 DNA: TGTGCCAGTATCCCAGGGGAAGCGGGAAGCGATACGCAGTATTTT
clone size: few
J gene: TRBJ2-3
V gene: TRBV19
D gene: .

CDR3 protein: CASRSSGGASKDISLAFF
CDR3 DNA: TGTGCCAGCAGGTCCTCAGGGGGCGCATCGAAGGATATAAGCCTAGCTTTCTTT
clone size: few
J gene: TRBJ1-1
V gene: TRBV7-9
D gene: TRBD1

CDR3 protein: CASSFRAGVAGELFF
CDR3 DNA: TGTGCCAGCAGTTTCCGGGCAGGGGTTGCCGGGGAGCTGTTTTTT
clone size: .
J gene: TRBJ2-2
V gene: TRBV27
D gene: .

CDR3 protein: CASSPRRRTSGQETQYF
CDR3 DNA: TGTGCCAGCAGCCCCCGCCGCAGGACTAGCGGGCAAGAGACCCAGTACTTC
clone size: few
J gene: TRBJ2-5
V gene: TRBV27
D gene: TRBD2

CDR3 protein: CASTPDRDGPYEQYF
CDR3 DNA: TGTGCCAGCACCCCCGACAGGGATGGGCCCTACGAGCAGTACTTC
clone size: few
J gene: TRBJ2-7
V gene: TRBV7-6
D gene: TRBD1

CDR3 protein: CASSMDRTLNQPQHF
CDR3 DNA: TGTGCCAGTAGCATGGACAGGACTCTCAATCAGCCCCAGCATTTT
clone size: .
J gene: TRBJ1-5
V gene: TRBV19
D gene: TRBD1

CDR3 protein: CATSRELAGGGELFF
CDR3 DNA: TGTGCCACCAGCAGAGAACTAGCGGGAGGAGGGGAGCTGTTTTTT
clone size: many
J gene: TRBJ2-2
V gene: TRBV15
D gene: TRBD2

CDR3 protein: CASSLNQGTDTQYF
CDR3 DNA: TGTGCCAGCAGCTTAAACCAAGGCACAGATACGCAGTATTTT
clone size: few
J gene: TRBJ2-3
V gene: TRBV7-2
D gene: .

CDR3 protein: CASSQDRLAGHNTGELFF
CDR3 DNA: TGCGCCAGCAGCCAAGACAGACTAGCGGGACACAACACCGGGGAGCTGTTTTTT
clone size: .
J gene: TRBJ2-2
V gene: TRBV4-1
D gene: TRBD2

CDR3 protein: CASSSTSGQETQYF
CDR3 DNA: TGTGCCAGCAGTTCGACTAGCGGTCAAGAGACCCAGTACTTC
clone size: .
J gene: TRBJ2-5
V gene: TRBV6-6
D gene: TRBD2

CDR3 protein: CAITIAGALGEQFF
CDR3 DNA: TGTGCCATCACCATAGCGGGAGCTTTGGGTGAGCAGTTCTTC
clone size: .
J gene: TRBJ2-1
V gene: TRBV10-3
D gene: TRBD2

CDR3 protein: CASSYSIHGDYEQYF
CDR3 DNA: TGTGCCAGCAGTTACTCGATTCATGGCGACTACGAGCAGTACTTC
clone size: .
J gene: TRBJ2-7
V gene: TRBV6-5
D gene: .